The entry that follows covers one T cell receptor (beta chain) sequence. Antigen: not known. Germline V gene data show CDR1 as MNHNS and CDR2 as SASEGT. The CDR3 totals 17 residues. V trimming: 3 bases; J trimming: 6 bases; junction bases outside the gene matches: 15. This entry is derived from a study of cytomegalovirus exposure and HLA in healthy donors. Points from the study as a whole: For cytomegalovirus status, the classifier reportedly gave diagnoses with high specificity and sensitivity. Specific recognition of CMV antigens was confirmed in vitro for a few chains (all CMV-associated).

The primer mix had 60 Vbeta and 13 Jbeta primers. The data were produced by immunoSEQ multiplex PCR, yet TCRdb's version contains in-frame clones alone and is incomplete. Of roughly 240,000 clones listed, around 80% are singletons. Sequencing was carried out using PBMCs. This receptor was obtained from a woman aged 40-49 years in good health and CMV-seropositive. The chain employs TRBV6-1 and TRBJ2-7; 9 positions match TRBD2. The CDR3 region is CASSDLLRGRGQGEQYF. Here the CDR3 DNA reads TGTGCCAGCAGTGATTTGCTTCGCGGGAGGGGGCAGGGCGAGCAGTACTTC.